Listed below are T cell receptor beta chains from one sample, sequenced in a study of blood T cells in healthy people across ages. Each CDR3 protein is one row after TCRdb ran MiXCR on the 5' RACE reads. The sample shows 750,000 to 850,000 distinct CDR3 sequences, 25% of them seen only once. These same records also appear under a second study, on T cells of mothers and their children.

The sample was blood. These receptors were taken from a boy aged 5-17 years in good health. The CDR3 runs from the conserved cysteine through the conserved F or W. The D gene is left open where the match is weak. Clone size, where shown, is once, few, many, or a class for clones that have expanded.

J: TRBJ1-1; V: TRBV28; size: NA; D: TRBD1; DNA: TGTGCCAGCAGTCTTCACAGGGGTGCTGAAGCTTTCTTT; CDR3: CASSLHRGAEAFF
J: TRBJ2-7; V: TRBV11-2; size: NA; D: NA; DNA: TGTGCCAGCAGCTTAGGGACAGATAACCCCTACGAGCAGTACTTC; CDR3: CASSLGTDNPYEQYF
J: TRBJ1-4; V: TRBV4-1; size: few; D: NA; DNA: TGCGCCAGCAGCCAAGAGAGGGCGGGGGGTGAAAAACTGTTTTTT; CDR3: CASSQERAGGEKLFF
J: TRBJ2-7; V: TRBV5-6; size: few; D: NA; DNA: TGTGCCAGCAGCTTGGCGGGCTATTTTGAGCAGTACTTC; CDR3: CASSLAGYFEQYF
J: TRBJ2-1; V: TRBV4-1; size: NA; D: NA; DNA: TGCGCCACCCGGCAGGACTTTTCCTACAATGAGCAGTTCTTC; CDR3: CATRQDFSYNEQFF
J: TRBJ2-7; V: TRBV6-6; size: NA; D: TRBD1; DNA: TGTGCCAGCAACCCGGGACAGGGTGCTTACGAGCAGTACTTC; CDR3: CASNPGQGAYEQYF
J: TRBJ1-5; V: TRBV24-1; size: once; D: NA; DNA: TGTGCCACCCGAGTGGGGGCCCAGCATTTT; CDR3: CATRVGAQHF
J: TRBJ2-5; V: TRBV20-1; size: few; D: NA; DNA: TGCAGTGCTAGTCGCTACCAAGAGACCCAGTACTTC; CDR3: CSASRYQETQYF
J: TRBJ2-7; V: TRBV20-1; size: NA; D: TRBD2; DNA: TGCAGTGCTATTAGGGCTAGCGGGAGCCACGAGCAGTACTTC; CDR3: CSAIRASGSHEQYF
J: TRBJ2-5; V: TRBV28; size: NA; D: TRBD2; DNA: TGTGCCAGCAGTACCGCTAGCGGGACCCGGGAGACCCAGTACTTC; CDR3: CASSTASGTRETQYF
J: TRBJ1-1; V: TRBV5-6; size: NA; D: NA; DNA: TGTGCCAGCAGCTTTCGATTTCGTGAGAACACTGAAGCTTTCTTT; CDR3: CASSFRFRENTEAFF
J: TRBJ2-3; V: TRBV14; size: NA; D: TRBD1; DNA: TGTGCCAGCAACAGGGGGGCAGATACGCAGTATTTT; CDR3: CASNRGADTQYF
J: TRBJ2-7; V: TRBV29-1; size: NA; D: NA; DNA: TGCAGCGTTGGGGGCAGGGGTTCCTACGAGCAGTGCTTC; CDR3: CSVGGRGSYEQCF
J: TRBJ2-2; V: TRBV6-5; size: few; D: NA; DNA: TGTGCCAGCAGTTACGCCACCGGGGAGCTGTTTTTT; CDR3: CASSYATGELFF
J: TRBJ1-5; V: TRBV6-6; size: few; D: TRBD1; DNA: TGTGCCAGCAGTGAGGGACAGGGGAGCCCTCAGCCCCAGCATTTT; CDR3: CASSEGQGSPQPQHF
J: TRBJ2-5; V: TRBV27; size: few; D: NA; DNA: TGTGCCAGCAGTTTATTGGGCTTGGCGCGCCAAAGGGGCGAGACCCAGTACTTC; CDR3: CASSLLGLARQRGETQYF
J: TRBJ2-3; V: TRBV11-3; size: few; D: NA; DNA: TGTGCCAGCAGTACACTCGGGGGAGATACGCAGTATTTT; CDR3: CASSTLGGDTQYF
J: TRBJ2-1; V: TRBV4-3; size: many; D: TRBD2; DNA: TGCGCCAGCAGCCAAGAACTAGCGGGGGTGAAGATGCGCAATGAGCAGTTCTTC; CDR3: CASSQELAGVKMRNEQFF
J: TRBJ1-1; V: TRBV12-3/TRBV12-4; size: NA; D: NA; DNA: TGTGCCAGCAGTGCTATGGGGAGCACTGAAGCTTTCTTT; CDR3: CASSAMGSTEAFF
J: TRBJ2-3; V: TRBV4-2; size: few; D: NA; DNA: TGTGCCAGCAGGACTTCTAGCACAGATACGCAGTATTTT; CDR3: CASRTSSTDTQYF
J: TRBJ2-3; V: TRBV20-1; size: NA; D: NA; DNA: TGCAGTTACGGGGGAACAGGGGGGGGGACAGATACGCAGTATTTT; CDR3: CSYGGTGGGTDTQYF
J: TRBJ1-4; V: TRBV4-3; size: few; D: NA; DNA: TGCGCCAGCAGCCTCGCGGGACTAAGGGATGAAAAACTGTTTTTT; CDR3: CASSLAGLRDEKLFF
J: TRBJ2-7; V: TRBV29-1; size: NA; D: NA; DNA: TGCAGCGTTGATTTGGGACATGAGTACGAGCAGTACTTC; CDR3: CSVDLGHEYEQYF
J: TRBJ2-7; V: TRBV21-1; size: NA; D: NA; DNA: TGTGCCAGCAGCAAATGGTGGAGCGGGAGAAAGCCCTACGAGCAGTACTTC; CDR3: CASSKWWSGRKPYEQYF
J: TRBJ2-6; V: TRBV9; size: NA; D: NA; DNA: TGTGCCAGCAGCGTCAGGGAAGCTGGGGCCAACGTCCTGACTTTC; CDR3: CASSVREAGANVLTF
J: TRBJ2-2; V: TRBV7-2; size: NA; D: NA; DNA: TGTGCCAGCAGCGCCCCGCGGGGCGGGTCGACCGGGGAGCTGTTTTTT; CDR3: CASSAPRGGSTGELFF
J: TRBJ1-4; V: TRBV18; size: few; D: TRBD1; DNA: TGTGCCAGCTCACCTTATCGTCCCGAGGACAGGAGGGAAAAACTGTTTTTT; CDR3: CASSPYRPEDRREKLFF
J: TRBJ1-1; V: TRBV20-1; size: NA; D: NA; DNA: TGCAGTGCTAGTGGGGTGGGAGAAGCTTTCTTT; CDR3: CSASGVGEAFF
J: TRBJ2-5; V: TRBV7-6; size: many; D: TRBD1; DNA: TGTGCCAGCAGCCCCGGGACAGGGCAGGAGACCCAGTACTTC; CDR3: CASSPGTGQETQYF
J: TRBJ1-4; V: TRBV20-1; size: NA; D: NA; DNA: TGCGGGGGTCGTGGTCAGAATGAAAAACTGTTTTTT; CDR3: CGGRGQNEKLFF
J: TRBJ1-4; V: TRBV6-6; size: NA; D: NA; DNA: TGTGCCAGCAGTTTTGATGAAAAACTGTTTTTT; CDR3: CASSFDEKLFF
J: TRBJ2-3; V: TRBV6-1; size: NA; D: NA; DNA: TGTGCCAGCAGCGGGGACGGAGTCACAGATACGCAGTATTTT; CDR3: CASSGDGVTDTQYF